This TCR beta chain appears in the sequencing data of a study of blood T cell repertoires in COVID-19. The overall study: Samples came from the United States, Italy and Spain, spanning acute and convalescent COVID-19.

Unmatched junction bases numbered 14, after V lost 6 bases and J lost 6 bases. The germline gives CDR1 MNHEY, CDR2 SMNVEV (reference sequence). The CDR3 has 16 residues. It was during active infection that Seattle patients were enrolled and then longitudinally followed. The assay was immunoSEQ multiplex PCR, and TCRdb's table has in-frame clones only and misses some. This sample has 300,000 to 350,000 clones, with approximately 90% found just once. This sequence was found in a man aged 25 to 45 with COVID-19, enrolled during active disease. The sequenced sample was peripheral blood. This sequence joins TRBV27 and TRBJ1-1; TRBD1 agrees at 9 bases. In DNA form, the CDR3 reads TGTGCCAGCAGCCGTCTCACAGGGGGCCTTACGGCTGAAGCTTTCTTT. Translating gives CASSRLTGGLTAEAFF.